Below, 23 T cell receptor beta chains from the same sample are listed, as sequenced in a study of T cells in Graves' hyperthyroidism and ophthalmopathy. Researchers took RNA transcripts and amplified the TCR beta CDR3 regions from them. Carried out on the TCR CDR3, a first-round RT-PCR used the HTBI primer set. MiXCR, applied by TCRdb to the multiplex PCR reads, yields one record per CDR3 protein. This table has more than 500,000 distinct CDR3 sequences, around 45% appearing once. What was sequenced was peripheral blood or thyroid tissue (not recorded which). These receptors all come from an adult woman with Graves' disease, either hyperthyroidism or ophthalmopathy (not recorded which).

This clonotype showed up many times. The rearrangement joins TRBV7-9 to TRBJ1-1; a possible D gene is TRBD1 (6 bases). With 1 base removed from V and 8 bases from J, the gap between germline ends came to 11 bases. Germline V lookup: CDR1 SEHNR, CDR2 FQNEAQ (reference sequence). The CDR3 length is 13 residues. CDR3 sequence (DNA): TGTGCCAGCAGCTTAGTTTGGGACAAAGAAGCTTTCTTT. It specifies CASSLVWDKEAFF.

This clonotype came up many times. This chain links TRBV15 with TRBJ2-7, with TRBD2 matching over 10 bases. CDR3 size: 13 residues. Looked up from germline, CDR1 is LNHNV and CDR2 is YYDKDF (reference sequence). V lost 2 bases and J lost 6; bases outside the gene matches: 1. CDR3 sequence (DNA): TGTGCCACCAGCAGATCTAGCGGGAGCGAGCAGTACTTC. Its protein is CATSRSSGSEQYF.

The rearrangement uses TRBV2 and TRBJ2-7, with no clear D. The CDR3 length is 15 residues. Germline values: CDR1 SNHLY, CDR2 FYNNEI. Trimming removed 5 bases from V and 0 bases from J, with 14 bases in between. The CDR3 is CASSHESAASYEQYF. CDR3 coding DNA: TGTGCCAGCAGTCACGAGTCTGCGGCCTCCTACGAGCAGTACTTC. The whole variable domain, remainder taken from reference TRBV2 and TRBJ2-7, is EPEVTQTPSHQVTQMGQEVILRCVPISNHLYFYWYRQILGQKVEFLVSFYNNEISEKSEIFDDQFSVERPDGSNFTLKIRSTKLEDSAMYFCASSHESAASYEQYFGPGTRLTVT.

This chain uses TRBV30 with TRBJ2-7, with a weak D call TRBD2 (6 bases). CDR1 and CDR2 (germline): GTSNPN, SVGIG (reference sequence). This CDR3 spans 15 amino acids. Trimming took off 0 bases at V and 3 bases at J, with 15 bases between the two ends. CDR3 amino acids: CAWSVRGGALYEQYF. The CDR3 coding sequence is TGTGCCTGGAGTGTACGCGGCGGGGCGCTCTACGAGCAGTACTTC.

This chain links TRBV12-3 or TRBV12-4 with TRBJ1-6; D remains unclear. CDR3 length: 11 residues. V lost 6 bases, J lost 14 bases, and 11 bases lay in between. The chain's CDR3 is CASRHGGALHF. The CDR3 DNA is TGTGCCAGCAGACACGGTGGGGCCCTCCACTTT.

In its sample, this clonotype was seen many times. This chain connects TRBV20-1 to TRBJ2-7, with TRBD2 matching 7 bases. Germline V gene sequence: CDR1 DFQATT, CDR2 SNEGSKA (reference sequence). The CDR3 extends over 13 amino acids. CDR3 in amino acids: CSAGDYISYEQYF. The CDR3, as DNA: TGCAGCGCCGGGGACTACATCTCCTACGAGCAGTACTTC.

This clonotype appeared many times. The J gene is TRBJ2-2, the V gene TRBV27; D is undetermined. Germline lookup yields CDR1 MNHEY and CDR2 SMNVEV (reference sequence). The CDR3 contains 13 residues. Trimming took off 1 base at V and 7 bases at J, with 7 bases between the two ends. CDR3 region: CASSLYGRGELFF. CDR3 DNA: TGTGCCAGCAGTTTATACGGGCGCGGGGAGCTGTTTTTT.

This clonotype turned up a few times. The chain couples TRBV25-1 to TRBJ1-4; TRBD1 aligns across 7 bases. The CDR3 is made up of 15 amino acids. J was trimmed by 12 bases and V by 3 bases; bases with no gene match: 13. Germline V gives CDR1 MGHDK, CDR2 SYGVNS. As DNA, the CDR3 is TGTGCCAGCAGTGAGATGGGCAGGGGGACGTTGGAACTGTTTTTT. Translation: CASSEMGRGTLELFF.

Many counts were recorded for this clonotype. The chain uses TRBV2 and TRBJ1-5, with 10 nucleotides matching TRBD1. CDR3 size: 16 residues. V was pared by 8 bases and J by 0 bases, with 7 bases of the junction left unmatched. Germline V gives CDR1 SNHLY, CDR2 FYNNEI. CDR3 nucleotides: TGTGCCAGCCGATTCGGACAGGGGGATAGCAATCAGCCCCAGCATTTT. Translation gives CASRFGQGDSNQPQHF.

There are many counts of this clonotype. The V gene is TRBV5-6, the J gene TRBJ1-1; 9 nucleotides line up with TRBD1. The J segment lost 1 base and the V segment lost 1 base, leaving 8 bases of the junction unmatched. The CDR3 consists of 17 residues. CDR1 is SGHDT, CDR2 YYEEEE, per germline. The CDR3 reads CASSLLSPQGANTEAFF. The CDR3 DNA follows: TGTGCCAGCAGCTTGCTCTCCCCACAGGGGGCGAACACTGAAGCTTTCTTT.

The CDR3 DNA is TGTGCCAGTAGTATCGGACGGGAAAATCAGCCCCAGTACTTC. As protein: CASSIGRENQPQYF. The chain joins TRBV19 to TRBJ2-5, with a weak D call TRBD2 (5 bases). CDR3 length: 14 residues. V was shortened by 3 bases and J by 9 bases, with 17 bases between the two germline ends. Germline V CDR1 and CDR2: LNHDA, SQIVND (reference sequence).

The gene calls are TRBV29-1 and TRBJ1-5, with 7 bases identical to TRBD1. Per germline, CDR1 SQVTM and CDR2 ANQGSEA. The CDR3 extends over 14 amino acids. The V gene end was trimmed by 6 bases and the J gene end by 2 bases; junction bases not matched to a gene: 7. CDR3 in amino acids: CSVVTGTGNQPQHF. The CDR3 region has the DNA TGCAGCGTAGTGACAGGGACGGGCAATCAGCCCCAGCATTTT.

V usage is TRBV12-3 or TRBV12-4 and J usage is TRBJ2-2; TRBD2 might be the D (7 bases). The V end was cut by 4 bases, the J end by 7 bases, with 19 bases between. The CDR3 is 16 residues long. The CDR3 bases are TGTGCCAGCAGTTACCACGCGTGGGGGGGCGGCGGGGAGCTGTTTTTT. This codes for CASSYHAWGGGGELFF.

The V call is TRBV5-1, the J call TRBJ1-2; possibly TRBD1 for D (5 bases). V was clipped by 0 bases and J by 8 bases, with 17 bases between them. The CDR3 loop spans 15 amino acids. Germline V gives CDR1 SGHRS, CDR2 YFSETQ. In DNA form, the CDR3 reads TGCGCCAGCAGCTTGGTGGCAGGGAATGTTTTGGGCTACACCTTC. It is translated as CASSLVAGNVLGYTF.

This clonotype occurred many times. The chain is built from TRBV4-1 and TRBJ1-2; maybe TRBD1 (6 bases). Trimming removed 3 bases at V and 4 bases at J, with 15 bases between. The CDR3 runs to 15 residues. The germline V gene encodes CDR1 MGHRA and CDR2 YSYEKL. The CDR3 DNA reads as TGCGCCAGCAGCCAGGGCCCGGGACAATTCTATGGCTACACCTTC. Amino acid sequence: CASSQGPGQFYGYTF.

This clonotype was observed a few times. The chain is built from TRBV29-1 and TRBJ2-3; D may be TRBD2 (5 bases). The V end was cut by 6 bases, the J end by 6 bases, with 10 bases between. The CDR3 totals 11 residues. Looked up from germline, CDR1 is SQVTM and CDR2 is ANQGSEA. CDR3 region: CSVGPGDTQYF. CDR3 DNA sequence: TGCAGCGTGGGCCCGGGGGATACGCAGTATTTT.

This CDR3 is CASSVGTLGETQYF. CDR3 nucleotide sequence: TGTGCCAGCAGCGTAGGGACACTTGGGGAGACCCAGTACTTC. The chain uses TRBV14 and TRBJ2-5; the D gene is possibly TRBD1 (6 bases). V shed 5 bases and J shed 5 bases, with 15 bases lying between them. The CDR3 covers 14 residues. The germline V gene encodes CDR1 SGHDN and CDR2 FVKESK.

The rearrangement uses TRBV9 and TRBJ2-2; 11 bases agree with TRBD2. Germline V gene lookup returns CDR1 SGDLS and CDR2 YYNGEE. The CDR3 sequence is 16 residues long. Trimming cost V 3 bases and J 6 bases; bases outside gene matches: 7. The CDR3 DNA follows: TGTGCCAGCAGCGCCCGTAGCGGGAGGGTGGCCGGGGAGCTGTTTTTT. This codes for CASSARSGRVAGELFF.

CDR3 bases: TGTGCCAGCAGCACATCCCCGGGCTACACCGGGGAGCTGCCCCAGCATTTT. Its protein is CASSTSPGYTGELPQHF. This chain connects TRBV7-2 to TRBJ1-5; no firm D call. The CDR3 loop spans 17 amino acids. CDR1 SGHTA and CDR2 FQGNSA come from the germline V gene. Trimming cost V 5 bases and J 9 bases, with 26 bases left between them.

This clonotype was counted ten times or more. This chain uses TRBV7-3 with TRBJ1-5, with 9 bases identical to TRBD1. Germline loops: CDR1 SGHTA, CDR2 FQGTGA. CDR3 length: 16 residues. J was trimmed by 6 bases and V by 5 bases; bases with no gene match: 11. The CDR3 DNA follows: TGTGCCAGCAGCACAGGGGGACAGGGTGATTTTCAGCCCCAGCATTTT. It is translated as CASSTGGQGDFQPQHF.

This chain joins TRBV28 and TRBJ1-4, with D uncertain. V lost 5 bases and J lost 14, with 15 bases in between. This CDR3 spans 12 amino acids. Germline-derived CDR1 and CDR2 are MDHEN and SYDVKM. CDR3 loop: CASSPPGLQLFF. The CDR3 DNA follows: TGTGCCAGCAGTCCCCCGGGGTTGCAGCTGTTTTTT. Full variable domain (rest looked up from reference TRBV28 and TRBJ1-4): DVKVTQSSRYLVKRTGEKVFLECVQDMDHENMFWYRQDPGLGLRLIYFSYDVKMKEKGDIPEGYSVSREKKERFSLILESASTNQTSMYLCASSPPGLQLFFGSGTQLSVL.

This clonotype was seen just once. This likely comes from a read error, as the CDR3 has no conserved phenylalanine or tryptophan at its end. The rearrangement links TRBV10-3 to TRBJ1-1, with unresolved D. The CDR3 has 11 amino acids. The germline V gene has CDR1 ENHRY and CDR2 SYGVKD. CDR3 sequence reads: CATSGAAEAFL. DNA of the CDR3: TGTGCCACCAGTGGTGCTGCTGAAGCTTTCCTT.

The chain links TRBV3-1 to TRBJ1-1; no reliable D call. The V end lost 2 bases, the J end lost 2 bases, and 12 bases lay between the germline ends. The CDR3 length is 15 residues. CDR1 LGHDT and CDR2 YNNKEL come from the germline V gene (reference sequence). CDR3 region: CASSQLPARNTEAFF. The CDR3 coding sequence is TGTGCCAGCAGCCAACTCCCAGCTCGTAACACTGAAGCTTTCTTT.